This section outlines one T cell receptor (beta chain) sequence together with its context. Its antigen is unidentified. These data come from a study of cytomegalovirus exposure and HLA in healthy donors. V lost 10 bases and J lost 0, with 13 bases in between. Per the germline V gene, CDR1 is LNHDA and CDR2 is SQIVND (reference sequence). The CDR3 has 13 amino acids. This PCR relied on a set of 60 Vbeta primers and 13 Jbeta primers. TCRdb keeps only in-frame clones here, not all; method: immunoSEQ multiplex PCR. The data hold around 150,000 clones, with about 80% observed a single time. Study results and limitations: A later analysis linked 15,000 to 20,000 TCR beta sequences to HLA alleles at 0.05 false discovery rate.

This rearrangement joins TRBV19 to TRBJ2-7, with D possibly being TRBD2 (5 bases). Sample: PBMCs. The source is a male donor in good health and CMV-seronegative. CDR3 DNA sequence: TGTGCCACTAAAGAGGGAAGCTCCTACGAGCAGTACTTC. As protein: CATKEGSSYEQYF.